Presented here are 14 T cell receptor beta chains from one specimen sequenced in a study of cytomegalovirus exposure and HLA in healthy donors. PCR employed 60 Vbeta and 13 Jbeta primers. Sequencing was performed with immunoSEQ multiplex PCR; in TCRdb, only in-frame clones are kept and a portion is missing. This sample carries around 54,000 clones, approximately 86% of them seen once, and the ten largest clones take 2.5% to 3.5%. The material sequenced was PBMCs. The receptors come from a woman aged 18-35 years in good health and CMV-seronegative.

V is TRBV19 and J is TRBJ1-2, with D unclear. Germline V gene lookup returns CDR1 LNHDA and CDR2 SQIVND (reference sequence). The V end lost 4 bases, the J end lost 1 base, and 10 bases lay between the germline ends. This CDR3 spans 14 amino acids. DNA of the CDR3: TGTGCCAGTAGTAATAACGGGATTAACTATGGCTACACCTTC. It encodes CASSNNGINYGYTF.

The chain recombines TRBV29-1 with TRBJ2-4, with TRBD1 as a possible D gene (6 bases). From germline, CDR1 is SQVTM and CDR2 ANQGSEA. Trimming stripped 4 bases from V and 1 base from J, with 14 bases between. The length of the CDR3 is 15 residues. CDR3 amino acids: CSVAWGPEAKNIQYF. The CDR3, as DNA: TGCAGCGTTGCTTGGGGGCCGGAGGCCAAAAACATTCAGTACTTC. The whole variable domain, filled in from reference TRBV29-1 and TRBJ2-4, reads SAVISQKPSRDICQRGTSLTIQCQVDSQVTMMFWYRQQPGQSLTLIATANQGSEATYESGFVIDKFPISRPNLTFSTLTVSNMSPEDSSIYLCSVAWGPEAKNIQYFGAGTRLSVL.

This chain links TRBV15 with TRBJ2-7; tentatively, D is TRBD1 (5 bases). With 1 base removed from V and 3 bases from J, the gap between germline ends came to 10 bases. The CDR3 runs to 14 residues. Germline assignment: CDR1 LNHNV and CDR2 YYDKDF (reference sequence). CDR3 bases: TGTGCCACCAGCAGAGCGCTGCAGGGCTACGAGCAGTACTTC. This gives the protein CATSRALQGYEQYF.

The chain employs TRBV30 and TRBJ2-3; TRBD2 matches at 10 bases. The CDR3 totals 14 residues. Germline CDR1 GTSNPN, CDR2 SVGIG (reference sequence). J lost 1 base, V lost 8 bases, and 6 bases had no gene match. The CDR3 protein is CASTSGIRTDTQYF. The CDR3 nucleotides read TGTGCCAGCACTAGCGGGATACGCACAGATACGCAGTATTTT.

The chain uses TRBV29-1 and TRBJ2-7; TRBD2 aligns across 14 bases. The germline CDR1 and CDR2 sequences are SQVTM and ANQGSEA. Trimming removed 7 bases from V and 4 bases from J; junction bases left unmatched: 6. This CDR3 has 14 amino acids. The CDR3 DNA follows: TGCAGCGCCAGACTAGCGGGAGGGCGGTACGAGCAGTACTTC. Protein sequence: CSARLAGGRYEQYF.

The genes are TRBV7-2 and TRBJ2-3; 7 bases map to TRBD2. The V gene end was trimmed by 3 bases and the J gene end by 3 bases; junction bases not matched to a gene: 3. CDR1 and CDR2 (germline): SGHTA, FQGNSA. The CDR3 length is 14 residues. DNA for the CDR3: TGTGCCAGCAGCTTGGGCGGGAGAACAGATACGCAGTATTTT. Protein: CASSLGGRTDTQYF.

This chain links TRBV27 with TRBJ1-1; maybe TRBD1 (6 bases). This CDR3 region has 13 residues. Trimming removed 5 bases at V and 5 bases at J, with 12 bases between. In germline, CDR1 is MNHEY, CDR2 SMNVEV (reference sequence). In DNA form, the CDR3 reads TGTGCCAGCAGTCGAAAGGGGGGGACTGAAGCTTTCTTT. Translated: CASSRKGGTEAFF.

V is TRBV28 and J is TRBJ2-5; TRBD2 matches at 7 bases. Germline values: CDR1 MDHEN, CDR2 SYDVKM. The CDR3 totals 15 residues. The V segment lost 6 bases and the J segment 5 bases; nucleotides outside the gene matches: 12. The CDR3 region has the DNA TGTGCCAGCAGGCTGGGCGGGGAGGGGCGGGAGACCCAGTACTTC. Protein: CASRLGGEGRETQYF.

Concerning this clone itself: One junction end does not reproduce the germline sequence, and a read error may be involved. The chain uses TRBV4-2 and TRBJ1-2; weak D call: TRBD1 (6 bases). This CDR3 has 11 amino acids. Germline CDR1 and CDR2: LGHNA and YNFKEQ. CDR3 sequence reads: CASSQAGTSIF. DNA for the CDR3: TGTGCCAGCAGCCAAGCGGGGACAAGCATTTTT.

V is TRBV2 and J is TRBJ2-7; 13 bases align to TRBD2. V trimming: 4 bases; J trimming: 1 base; junction bases outside the gene matches: 1. The germline V gene encodes CDR1 SNHLY and CDR2 FYNNEI. The CDR3 runs 15 residues. CDR3 region: CASSVLAGGSYEQYF. CDR3 DNA sequence: TGTGCCAGCAGTGTACTAGCGGGAGGGTCCTACGAGCAGTACTTC.

This clone was seen only once. The chain has TRBV5-1 and TRBJ2-1, with 7 bases identical to TRBD1. The CDR3 runs to 18 residues. J gave up 0 bases and V 2 bases, and 11 bases lay outside the gene matches. Germline V gene data show CDR1 as SGHRS and CDR2 as YFSETQ. Written as DNA, the CDR3 is TGCGCCAGCAGCTTAATTTTGCGGACAGGAAGCTCCTACAATGAGCAGTTCTTC. Protein: CASSLILRTGSSYNEQFF. The full variable domain, its missing parts supplied by reference TRBV5-1 and TRBJ2-1, is KAGVTQTPRYLIKTRGQQVTLSCSPISGHRSVSWYQQTPGQGLQFLFEYFSETQRNKGNFPGRFSGRQFSNSRSEMNVSTLELGDSALYLCASSLILRTGSSYNEQFFGPGTRLTVL.

Only a few counts were recorded for this clone. V usage is TRBV5-1 and J usage is TRBJ1-4; D is ambiguous. V was clipped by 0 bases and J by 8 bases, with 11 bases between them. Germline loops: CDR1 SGHRS, CDR2 YFSETQ. This CDR3 spans 14 amino acids. CDR3 region: CASSLVGETEKLFF. The CDR3 DNA is TGCGCCAGCAGCTTGGTGGGCGAAACCGAAAAACTGTTTTTT.

In this sample, this clone turned up a few times. This rearrangement joins TRBV27 to TRBJ1-5; the match to TRBD1 covers 7 bases. The CDR3 is 15 amino acids. Germline CDR1 and CDR2: MNHEY and SMNVEV (reference sequence). V shed 2 bases, J shed 6 bases, and the junction held 7 bases outside the gene matches. The CDR3 bases are TGTGCCAGCAGTTTAGATTCAGGGGGAAGTCAGCCCCAGCATTTT. Its translation: CASSLDSGGSQPQHF.

This chain connects TRBV14 to TRBJ1-1, with no clear D. The CDR3 has 14 residues. The germline V gene encodes CDR1 SGHDN and CDR2 FVKESK. The V end lost 1 base, the J end lost 3 bases, and 9 bases lay between the germline ends. In DNA form, the CDR3 reads TGTGCCAGCAGCCAAGCGGGTTTTTACACTGAAGCTTTCTTT. The encoded protein is CASSQAGFYTEAFF.